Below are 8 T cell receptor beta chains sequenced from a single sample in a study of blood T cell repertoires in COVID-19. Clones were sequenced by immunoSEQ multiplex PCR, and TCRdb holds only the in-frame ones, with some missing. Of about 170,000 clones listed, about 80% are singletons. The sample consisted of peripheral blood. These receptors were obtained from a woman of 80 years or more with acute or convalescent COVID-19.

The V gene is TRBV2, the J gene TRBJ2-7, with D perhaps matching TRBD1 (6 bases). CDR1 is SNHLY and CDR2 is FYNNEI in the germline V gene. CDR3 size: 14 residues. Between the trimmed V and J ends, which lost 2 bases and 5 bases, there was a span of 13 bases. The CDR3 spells CASSETWGQDEQYF. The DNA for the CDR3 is TGTGCCAGCAGTGAAACCTGGGGGCAGGACGAGCAGTACTTC.

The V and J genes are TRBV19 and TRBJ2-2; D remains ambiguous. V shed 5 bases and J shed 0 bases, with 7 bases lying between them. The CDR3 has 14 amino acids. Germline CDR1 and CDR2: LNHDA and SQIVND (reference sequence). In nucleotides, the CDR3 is TGTGCCAGTAGTTTATTCGCGAACACCGGGGAGCTGTTTTTT. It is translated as CASSLFANTGELFF.

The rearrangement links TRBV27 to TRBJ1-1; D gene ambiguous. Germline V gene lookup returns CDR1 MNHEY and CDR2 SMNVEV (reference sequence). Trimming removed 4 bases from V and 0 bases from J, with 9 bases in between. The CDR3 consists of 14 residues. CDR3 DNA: TGTGCCAGCAGTTCCAGATACATGAACACTGAAGCTTTCTTT. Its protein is CASSSRYMNTEAFF.

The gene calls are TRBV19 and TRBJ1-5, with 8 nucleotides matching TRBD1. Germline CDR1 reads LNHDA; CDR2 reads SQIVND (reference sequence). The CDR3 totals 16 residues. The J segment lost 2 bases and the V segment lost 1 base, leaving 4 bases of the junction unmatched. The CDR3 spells CASSIGYRGGNQPQHF. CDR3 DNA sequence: TGTGCCAGTAGTATAGGGTACAGGGGGGGCAATCAGCCCCAGCATTTT.

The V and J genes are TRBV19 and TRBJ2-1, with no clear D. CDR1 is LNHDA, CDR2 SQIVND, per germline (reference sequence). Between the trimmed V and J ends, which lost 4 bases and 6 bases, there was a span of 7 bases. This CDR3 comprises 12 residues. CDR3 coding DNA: TGTGCCAGTAGTAGTCTACCCAATGAGCAGTTCTTC. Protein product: CASSSLPNEQFF. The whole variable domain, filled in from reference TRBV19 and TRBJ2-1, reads DGGITQSPKYLFRKEGQNVTLSCEQNLNHDAMYWYRQDPGQGLRLIYYSQIVNDFQKGDIAEGYSVSREKKESFPLTVTSAQKNPTAFYLCASSSLPNEQFFGPGTRLTVL.

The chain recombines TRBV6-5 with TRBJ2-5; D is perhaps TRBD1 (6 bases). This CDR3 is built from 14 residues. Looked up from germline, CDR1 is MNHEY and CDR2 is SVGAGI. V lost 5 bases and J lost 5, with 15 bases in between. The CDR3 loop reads CASSPTGRNETQYF. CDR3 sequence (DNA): TGTGCCAGCAGTCCAACAGGGAGAAACGAGACCCAGTACTTC.

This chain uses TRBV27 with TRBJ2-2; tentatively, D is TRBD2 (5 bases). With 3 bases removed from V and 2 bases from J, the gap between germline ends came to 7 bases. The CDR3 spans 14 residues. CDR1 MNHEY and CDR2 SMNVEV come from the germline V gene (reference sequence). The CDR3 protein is CASSFEGNTGELFF. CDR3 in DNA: TGTGCCAGCAGTTTTGAGGGAAACACCGGGGAGCTGTTTTTT.

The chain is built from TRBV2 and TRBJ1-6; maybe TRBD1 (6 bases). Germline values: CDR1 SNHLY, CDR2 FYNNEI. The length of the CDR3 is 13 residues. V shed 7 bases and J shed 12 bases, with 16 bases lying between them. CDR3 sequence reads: CASNPQGTGPLHF. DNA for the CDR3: TGTGCCAGCAATCCTCAGGGGACCGGACCCCTCCACTTT.